This T cell receptor (beta chain) was obtained from a study of CD8 T cells in ankylosing spondylitis. Study-wide findings and caveats: CD8+ disease-linked clones were present at relatively low frequencies in blood.

TCRdb independently ran MiXCR on the 5' RACE reads; one entry per CDR3 protein. Here the sample spans roughly 280,000 distinct CDR3 sequences, around 20% being singletons. With 6 bases clipped from V and 7 bases from J, the junction kept 9 bases outside the gene matches. The CDR3 contains 13 residues. Germline V gene data show CDR1 as SQVTM and CDR2 as ANQGSEA. Concerning this clonotype: As yet, its antigen is unknown.

The sequenced material came from blood, either unsorted or a sorted T cell fraction (not recorded which). The clonotype was recovered from a male donor with ankylosing spondylitis or in good health (not recorded which). This sequence joins TRBV29-1 and TRBJ2-5, with TRBD2 identical over 9 bases. CDR3 nucleotides: TGCAGCGTCAGACTAGCGGAACGAGGGACCCAGTACTTC. This gives the protein CSVRLAERGTQYF.